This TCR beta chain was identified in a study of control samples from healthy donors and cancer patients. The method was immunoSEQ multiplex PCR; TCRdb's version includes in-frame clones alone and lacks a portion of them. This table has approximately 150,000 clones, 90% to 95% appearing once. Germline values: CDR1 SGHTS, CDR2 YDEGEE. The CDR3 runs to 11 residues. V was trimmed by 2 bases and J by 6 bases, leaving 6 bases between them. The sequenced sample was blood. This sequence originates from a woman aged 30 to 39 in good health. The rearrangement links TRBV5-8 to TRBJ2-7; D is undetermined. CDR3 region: CASSFYSEQYF. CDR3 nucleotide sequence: TGTGCCAGCAGCTTCTACAGCGAGCAGTACTTC.